These 4 T cell receptor beta chains were all obtained from the same sample, sequenced in a study of CD8 T cells in ankylosing spondylitis. General study points: There was a TCR beta motif, made of several highly homologous variants, that appeared characteristic of ankylosing spondylitis blood.

Their recognized antigens are unknown. TCRdb analysed the 5' RACE reads with MiXCR anew, one entry per CDR3 protein. The table includes around 890,000 distinct CDR3 sequences, approximately 12% detected once. The sequenced material came from blood, either unsorted or a sorted T cell fraction (not recorded which). These TCRs come from a male donor with ankylosing spondylitis.

The chain links TRBV7-2 to TRBJ1-4; D ambiguous. The V gene's germline CDR1 is SGHTA and CDR2 FQGNSA. The CDR3 runs 15 residues. Trimming took off 3 bases at V and 7 bases at J, with 15 bases between the two ends. This CDR3 is CASSFGPSGGEKLFF. In DNA, the CDR3 is TGTGCCAGCAGCTTTGGCCCCTCGGGTGGTGAAAAACTGTTTTTT.

The V call is TRBV19, the J call TRBJ2-3; tentative D call: TRBD1 (5 bases). The CDR3 is 15 amino acids. Germline loops: CDR1 LNHDA, CDR2 SQIVND (reference sequence). Deletions cut 8 bases from V and 2 bases from J, with 17 bases between. The CDR3 is CASRRGRASTDTQYF. The CDR3 bases are TGTGCCAGTCGAAGGGGCAGGGCATCCACAGATACGCAGTATTTT. Full variable domain (remainder filled in from reference TRBV19 and TRBJ2-3): DGGITQSPKYLFRKEGQNVTLSCEQNLNHDAMYWYRQDPGQGLRLIYYSQIVNDFQKGDIAEGYSVSREKKESFPLTVTSAQKNPTAFYLCASRRGRASTDTQYFGPGTRLTVL.

Many counts were recorded for this clonotype. V gene TRBV20-1 combines with J gene TRBJ2-1; 12 positions match TRBD2. V lost 0 bases and J lost 7; bases outside the gene matches: 10. The CDR3 is made up of 17 amino acids. Germline-derived CDR1 and CDR2 are DFQATT and SNEGSKA (reference sequence). The CDR3 sequence: CSARDPSGRAKVNEQFF. CDR3 nucleotides: TGCAGTGCTAGAGATCCTAGCGGGAGGGCTAAGGTAAATGAGCAGTTCTTC.

This clonotype was recorded a few times. The V call is TRBV6-1, the J call TRBJ1-4, with a possible D match to TRBD1 (6 bases). Trimming shortened V by 8 bases and J by 8 bases, and 18 bases separated the two germline ends. Germline assignment: CDR1 MNHNS and CDR2 SASEGT. There are 14 residues in the CDR3. CDR3 bases: TGTGCCAGCCTCGGACAGTCCGGAGGGGAAAAACTGTTTTTT. Amino acid sequence: CASLGQSGGEKLFF.